The rows below give T cell receptor beta chains drawn from one sample of a study of spatial heterogeneity in lung cancer. One entry per CDR3 protein results from TCRdb running MiXCR on the 5' RACE reads. The table lists tens of thousands of distinct CDR3 sequences, 5.2% of them singletons. Sequenced here: PBMCs, sampled at surgery. The receptors stem from a female donor with early-stage non-small cell lung cancer. CDR3s include the opening cysteine and the closing phenylalanine or tryptophan. A D gene is named only where the DNA matches it firmly. For some rows the clone size is stated as once, few or many, or as a class when expanded; others skip it.

>.|TRBJ1-2|TRBV27|many
CASANPPYGYTF
TGTGCCAGCGCCAATCCCCCTTATGGCTACACCTTC
>.|TRBJ2-2|TRBV7-2|many
CASSLDRADTGELFF
TGTGCCAGCAGCTTGGACCGAGCGGACACCGGGGAGCTGTTTTTT
>TRBD2|TRBJ2-7|TRBV5-1|many
CASSPSGGSYEQYF
TGCGCCAGCAGCCCTAGCGGGGGGAGCTACGAGCAGTACTTC
>.|TRBJ2-5|TRBV28|many
CASSRKGTLQETQYF
TGTGCCAGCAGTCGAAAGGGGACACTTCAAGAGACCCAGTACTTC
>TRBD2|TRBJ2-1|TRBV12-3/TRBV12-4|few
CASSMGLAGNNEQFF
TGTGCCAGCAGTATGGGACTAGCGGGGAACAATGAGCAGTTCTTC
>.|TRBJ2-5|TRBV28|.
CASSLNGQGGETQYF
TGTGCCAGCAGTCTCAACGGGCAGGGGGGAGAGACCCAGTACTTC
>TRBD2|TRBJ2-1|TRBV7-2|few
CASSLGTRHRGQFF
TGTGCCAGCAGCTTAGGGACTAGACATCGTGGGCAGTTCTTC
>TRBD1|TRBJ1-5|TRBV29-1|many
CSVLTGGVGNQPQHF
TGCAGCGTTCTTACAGGGGGAGTTGGCAATCAGCCCCAGCATTTT
>.|TRBJ1-4|TRBV29-1|many
CSVEVGSNEKLFF
TGCAGCGTTGAAGTGGGATCTAATGAAAAACTGTTTTTT
>.|TRBJ2-7|TRBV11-2|many
CASSLNYEQYF
TGTGCCAGCAGCTTGAACTACGAGCAGTACTTC
>.|TRBJ1-6|TRBV2|many
CASSDVGSFNSPLHF
TGTGCCAGCAGTGATGTGGGCAGCTTTAATTCACCCCTCCACTTT
>TRBD1|TRBJ1-1|TRBV11-2|.
CASSSTGDTEAFF
TGTGCCAGCAGCTCTACAGGGGACACTGAAGCTTTCTTT
>.|TRBJ1-6|TRBV20-1|many
CSARPDRRNSPLHF
TGCAGTGCTAGACCCGACCGACGGAATTCACCCCTCCACTTT
>.|TRBJ2-3|TRBV20-1|many
CSAPPLALLTDTQYF
TGCAGTGCTCCCCCTCTAGCGCTCCTCACAGATACGCAGTATTTT
>TRBD1|TRBJ2-7|TRBV20-1|many
CSAMGQTGYEQYF
TGCAGTGCTATGGGACAGACCGGCTACGAGCAGTACTTC
>TRBD2|TRBJ2-3|TRBV5-4|many
CASSLAFGTSGGDTQYF
TGTGCCAGCAGCTTGGCCTTTGGGACTAGCGGGGGCGATACGCAGTATTTT
>TRBD2|TRBJ2-2|TRBV5-1|many
CASSLLAGVYQNTGELFF
TGCGCCAGCAGCTTGCTAGCGGGGGTTTACCAGAACACCGGGGAGCTGTTTTTT
>.|TRBJ1-5|TRBV6-5|many
CASSYFTGQPQHF
TGTGCCAGCAGTTACTTCACCGGGCAGCCCCAGCATTTT
>.|TRBJ1-2|TRBV6-2/TRBV6-3|few
CASSYSPGVGYTF
TGTGCCAGCAGTTACTCGCCAGGGGTCGGCTACACCTTC
>TRBD1|TRBJ1-6|TRBV20-1|many
CSAREGTGSSYNSPLHF
TGCAGTGCTAGAGAGGGGACAGGGAGCTCCTATAATTCACCCCTCCACTTT
>.|TRBJ1-1|TRBV10-3|few
CAISERDTEAFF
TGTGCCATCAGTGAGCGTGACACTGAAGCTTTCTTT
>TRBD1|TRBJ1-5|TRBV6-1|many
CASTGQLNQPQHF
TGTGCCAGCACGGGACAGCTCAATCAGCCCCAGCATTTT
>TRBD1|TRBJ2-7|TRBV19|medium-sized
CASSIATGTYEQYF
TGTGCCAGTAGTATAGCGACAGGGACCTACGAGCAGTACTTC
>TRBD2|TRBJ2-5|TRBV7-8|many
CASSSQAGGEKTQYF
TGTGCCAGCAGCTCTCAAGCGGGAGGAGAAAAGACCCAGTACTTC
>TRBD1|TRBJ1-5|TRBV27|many
CASSTTGEGQPQHF
TGTGCCAGCAGTACTACAGGGGAAGGGCAGCCCCAGCATTTT
>.|TRBJ2-1|TRBV12-3/TRBV12-4|many
CASSWGTNWEVYNEQFF
TGTGCCAGCAGTTGGGGGACAAATTGGGAGGTCTACAATGAGCAGTTCTTC
>TRBD2|TRBJ2-2|TRBV29-1|many
CSVEWREANTGELFF
TGCAGCGTTGAGTGGCGGGAGGCCAACACCGGGGAGCTGTTTTTT
>TRBD1|TRBJ1-5|TRBV20-1|few
CSAAGTGLLGPQHF
TGCAGTGCCGCGGGGACAGGCTTATTGGGGCCCCAGCATTTT
>TRBD1|TRBJ2-1|TRBV27|many
CASSLRQGADEQFF
TGTGCCAGCAGTTTACGGCAGGGGGCTGATGAGCAGTTCTTC
>.|TRBJ2-3|TRBV10-3|many
CAISVRESDTQYF
TGTGCCATAAGTGTAAGGGAGTCGGATACGCAGTATTTT
>.|TRBJ1-1|TRBV28|few
CASSLGTGEQTEAFF
TGTGCCAGCAGTCTCGGGACGGGTGAACAAACTGAAGCTTTCTTT
>.|TRBJ2-7|TRBV6-6|many
CASRSTGAQTYEQYF
TGTGCCAGCAGATCCACGGGGGCGCAGACCTACGAGCAGTACTTC
>.|TRBJ1-5|TRBV7-2|many
CASSAYENQPQHF
TGTGCCAGCAGCGCATACGAGAATCAGCCCCAGCATTTT
>.|TRBJ1-1|TRBV5-1|many
CASSLGFGNPTEAFF
TGCGCCAGCAGCTTGGGATTTGGGAATCCCACTGAAGCTTTCTTT
>TRBD1|TRBJ1-5|TRBV5-1|many
CASSPGQSNQPQHF
TGCGCCAGCAGCCCGGGACAGAGCAATCAGCCCCAGCATTTT
>TRBD1|TRBJ1-5|TRBV12-3/TRBV12-4|many
CASSPSGQGNQPQHF
TGTGCCAGCAGCCCGAGCGGACAGGGGAATCAGCCCCAGCATTTT
>TRBD2|TRBJ2-1|TRBV4-3|many
CASSQVGRGGNEQFF
TGCGCCAGCAGCCAAGTCGGGAGGGGGGGAAATGAGCAGTTCTTC
>.|TRBJ2-7|TRBV27|many
CASSLLPGVGFEQYF
TGTGCCAGCAGTTTACTCCCCGGGGTGGGGTTCGAGCAGTACTTC
>.|TRBJ1-5|TRBV12-3/TRBV12-4|.
CASSLGGLINQPQHF
TGTGCCAGCAGTTTAGGGGGGCTGATCAATCAGCCCCAGCATTTT
>.|TRBJ2-1|TRBV28|many
CASGQAYNEQFF
TGTGCATCGGGGCAAGCCTACAATGAGCAGTTCTTC
>TRBD2|TRBJ2-5|TRBV14|few
CASSKPGLAGARETQYF
TGTGCCAGCAGCAAACCGGGACTAGCGGGAGCCAGGGAGACCCAGTACTTC
>.|TRBJ2-7|TRBV5-1|many
CASSLGDGVSYEQYF
TGCGCCAGCAGCTTGGGGGACGGGGTCTCCTACGAGCAGTACTTC
>.|TRBJ1-4|TRBV27|.
CASSPLGAGDEKLFF
TGTGCCAGCAGTCCCCTGGGCGCAGGTGATGAAAAACTGTTTTTT
>TRBD1|TRBJ1-3|TRBV12-3/TRBV12-4|.
CASSRDRGNTIYF
TGTGCCAGCAGCCGGGACAGAGGAAACACCATATATTTT
>TRBD1|TRBJ2-7|TRBV10-3|few
CAISGDREGPYEQYF
TGTGCCATCAGTGGGGACAGGGAGGGCCCCTACGAGCAGTACTTC
>TRBD2|TRBJ2-7|TRBV11-2|many
CASQTGTRGNEQYF
TGTGCCAGCCAAACCGGGACTAGGGGAAACGAGCAGTACTTC